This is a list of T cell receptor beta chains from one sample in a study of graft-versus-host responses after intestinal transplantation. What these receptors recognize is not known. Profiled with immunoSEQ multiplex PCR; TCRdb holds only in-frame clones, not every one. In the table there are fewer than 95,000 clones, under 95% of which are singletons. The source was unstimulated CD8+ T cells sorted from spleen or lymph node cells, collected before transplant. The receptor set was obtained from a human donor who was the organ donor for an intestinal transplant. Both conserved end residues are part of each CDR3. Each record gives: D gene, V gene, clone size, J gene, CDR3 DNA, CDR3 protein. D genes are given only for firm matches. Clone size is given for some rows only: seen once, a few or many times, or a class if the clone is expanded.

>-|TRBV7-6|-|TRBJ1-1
TGTGCCAGCAGCTTAGTAGGTGGGCAAAGGAACACTGAAGCTTTCTTT
CASSLVGGQRNTEAFF
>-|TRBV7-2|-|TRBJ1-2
TGTGCCAGCAGCTTCTCGGTCAGGAAAGGATATGGCTACACCTTC
CASSFSVRKGYGYTF
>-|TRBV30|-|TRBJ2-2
TGTGCCTGGAGTCCGGGGGACACCGGGGAGCTGTTTTTT
CAWSPGDTGELFF
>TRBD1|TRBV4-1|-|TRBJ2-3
TGCGCCAGCAGCCCTGGACAGGGAAAGCAGTATTTT
CASSPGQGKQYF
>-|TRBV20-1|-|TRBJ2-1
TGCAGTGCTAGGAGGAACAATGAGCAGTTCTTC
CSARRNNEQFF
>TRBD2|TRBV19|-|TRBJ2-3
TGTGCCAGTAGTATTAGCGGGGGGGGACCAGATACGCAGTATTTT
CASSISGGGPDTQYF
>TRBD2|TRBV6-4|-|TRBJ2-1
TGTGCCAGCAGCCCCCGGGGACTAGCGGACGCGTACAATGAGCAGTTCTTC
CASSPRGLADAYNEQFF
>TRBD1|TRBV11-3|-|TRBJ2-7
TGTGCCAGCAGCCAGACAGGGGGAGAGCAGTACTTC
CASSQTGGEQYF
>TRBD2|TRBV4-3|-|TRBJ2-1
TGCGCCAGCAGCCGCGGACTAGCGGGGAACCCCTACAATGAGCAGTTCTTC
CASSRGLAGNPYNEQFF
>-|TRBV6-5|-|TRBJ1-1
TGTGCCAGCAGATTGACAGGCTTGAACACTGAAGCTTTCTTT
CASRLTGLNTEAFF
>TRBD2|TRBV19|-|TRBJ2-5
TGTGCCAGTAGTTTCGGGGGGGGGTTTCAAGAGACCCAGTACTTC
CASSFGGGFQETQYF
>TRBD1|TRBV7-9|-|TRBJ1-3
TGTGCCAGCAGCTTGGACAGGGTCTCTGGAAACACCATATATTTT
CASSLDRVSGNTIYF
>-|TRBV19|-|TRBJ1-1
TGTGCCAGTAGTATACCCAGTGAAGCTTTCTTT
CASSIPSEAFF
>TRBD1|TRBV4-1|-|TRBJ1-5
TGCGCCAGCAGCCAAACGACAGGGAGTCAGCCCCAGCATTTT
CASSQTTGSQPQHF
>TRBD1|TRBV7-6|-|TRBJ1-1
TGTGCCAGCAGCACAACCCGGGACAGGGGGCTTTGGACTGAAGCTTTCTTT
CASSTTRDRGLWTEAFF
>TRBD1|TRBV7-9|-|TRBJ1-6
TGTGCCAGCAGCGCCCCTGGGACAGGGATTACACCCCTCCACTTT
CASSAPGTGITPLHF
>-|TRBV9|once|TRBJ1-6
TGTGCCAGCAGCGTAGAGCACGGGGGAGCCTATAATTCACCCCTCCACTTT
CASSVEHGGAYNSPLHF
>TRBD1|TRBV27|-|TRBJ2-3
TGTGCCAGCAGTTTCGACAGGGGGATCTCAGATACGCAGTATTTT
CASSFDRGISDTQYF
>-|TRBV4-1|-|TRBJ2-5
TGCGCCAGCAGCCAAAGTATCTATGGGGGGTGGGCCCAGTACTTC
CASSQSIYGGWAQYF
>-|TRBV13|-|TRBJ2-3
TGTGCCAGCAGGACAAAGGACTATCTCACAGATACGCAGTATTTT
CASRTKDYLTDTQYF
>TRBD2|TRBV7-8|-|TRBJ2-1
TGTGCCAGCAGCTTAGTCTGGGCGATAGCGGGACTAGACAATGAGCAGTTCTTC
CASSLVWAIAGLDNEQFF
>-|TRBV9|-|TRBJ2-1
TGTGCCAGCAGCGCGGGACTTGCCAATGAGCAGTTCTTC
CASSAGLANEQFF
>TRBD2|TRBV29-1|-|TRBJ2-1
TGCAGCGTTGTTCGGGGGGAGAGGGATGAGCAGTTCTTC
CSVVRGERDEQFF
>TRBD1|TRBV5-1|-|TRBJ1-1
TGCGCCAGCAGCCGGGACAGGGGGCCTACTGAAGCTTTCTTT
CASSRDRGPTEAFF
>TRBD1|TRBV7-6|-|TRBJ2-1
TGTGCCAGCAGCAAGGGACAGGGGACGTACAATGAGCAGTTCTTC
CASSKGQGTYNEQFF
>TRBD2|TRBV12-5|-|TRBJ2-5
TGTGCTAGTGGTTCTAGCGGGGGGGCCGGTGAGACCCAGTACTTC
CASGSSGGAGETQYF
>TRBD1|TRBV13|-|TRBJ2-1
TGTGCCAGCAGCCCGCGGACAGGGCAGGCCTACAATGAGCAGTTCTTC
CASSPRTGQAYNEQFF
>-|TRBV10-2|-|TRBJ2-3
TGCGCCAGCAGTTGGGGCGGCACAGATACGCAGTATTTT
CASSWGGTDTQYF
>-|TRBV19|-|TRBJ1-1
TGTGCCATGAAAACGGGGAATGAAGCTTTCTTT
CAMKTGNEAFF
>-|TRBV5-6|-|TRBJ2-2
TGTGCCAGCAGCCCTAGCCGGGAGTGGGGATTGTTCGGGGAGCTGTTTTTT
CASSPSREWGLFGELFF
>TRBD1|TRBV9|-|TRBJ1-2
TGTGCCAGCAGCTCGAGTGCCGAGACAGGGCGGTATGGCTACACCTTC
CASSSSAETGRYGYTF
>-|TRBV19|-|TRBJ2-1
TGTGCCAGTAGTAGAGGATTAGGGGTCTACAATGAGCAGTTCTTC
CASSRGLGVYNEQFF
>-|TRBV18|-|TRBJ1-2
TGTGCCAGCTCACCATGGAGGGCGGTCTATGGCTACACCTTC
CASSPWRAVYGYTF
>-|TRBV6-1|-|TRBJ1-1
TGTGCCAGCAGGACTTACACGGGTGAAGCTTTCTTT
CASRTYTGEAFF
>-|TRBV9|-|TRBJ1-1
TGTGCCAGCAGCCCCCTGGGAGGGGTAATTCTCGCTGAAGCTTTCTTT
CASSPLGGVILAEAFF
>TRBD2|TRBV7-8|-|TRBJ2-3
TGTGCCAGCAGCTTCCTAGCGGGGGGGCTCACAGATACGCAGTATTTT
CASSFLAGGLTDTQYF
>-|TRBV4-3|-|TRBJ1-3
TGCGCCAGCAGCCAGGGGGCCTACTCTGGAAACACCATATATTTT
CASSQGAYSGNTIYF
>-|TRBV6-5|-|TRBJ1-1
TGTGCCAGCAGTTACGGGCAGGGGACGAGCACTGAAGCTTTCTTT
CASSYGQGTSTEAFF
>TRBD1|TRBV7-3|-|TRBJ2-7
TGTGCCAGCAGCTTGACCGGGACAGGGAGGTACGAGCAGTACTTC
CASSLTGTGRYEQYF